The entry that follows covers one T cell receptor beta chain sequence. Its specificity is unknown. Since a much larger clone is just one base distant, this may be a read error. The data were obtained in a study of blood T cells in healthy people across ages. Notes on the study in general: The study could not conclusively compare naive and antigen-experienced cells, given its unsorted PBMCs. The recorded TCR beta diversity per million T cells decreased in a roughly linear manner with age.

Next came a second PCR, run for about 6 to 12 cycles, which used a sample-barcoded 5' primer along with a J-beta primer mix. TCRdb reprocessed the 5' RACE reads with MiXCR, giving one entry per CDR3 protein. The table shows 870,000 or so distinct CDR3 sequences, with about 30% occurring only once. V lost 2 bases to trimming and J lost 13 bases, with 9 bases between them. The CDR3 sequence is 10 residues long. Looked up from germline, CDR1 is DFQATT and CDR2 is SNEGSKA (reference sequence). The sequenced material came from blood. The clonotype comes from a woman older than 75 in good health. This sequence joins TRBV20-1 and TRBJ2-4, with D uncertain. The CDR3 nucleotides read TGCAGTGCTAGAAAAGAGGCCCAGTACTTC. It encodes CSARKEAQYF.